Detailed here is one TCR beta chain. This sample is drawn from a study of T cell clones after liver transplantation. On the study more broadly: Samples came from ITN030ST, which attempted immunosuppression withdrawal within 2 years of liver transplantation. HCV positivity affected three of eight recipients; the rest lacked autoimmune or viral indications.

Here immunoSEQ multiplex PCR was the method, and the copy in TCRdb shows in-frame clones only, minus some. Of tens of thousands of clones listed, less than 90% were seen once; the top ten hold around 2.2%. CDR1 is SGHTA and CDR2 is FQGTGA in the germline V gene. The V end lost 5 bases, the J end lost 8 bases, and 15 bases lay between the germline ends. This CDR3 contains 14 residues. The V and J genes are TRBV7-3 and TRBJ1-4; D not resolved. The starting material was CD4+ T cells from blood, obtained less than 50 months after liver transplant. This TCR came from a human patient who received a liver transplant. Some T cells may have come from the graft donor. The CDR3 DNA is TGTGCCAGCAGCCCTTCCGGACGTTTAGAAAAACTGTTTTTT. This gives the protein CASSPSGRLEKLFF.